Following are 5 T cell receptor beta chains from one sample sequenced in a study of T cells in Graves' hyperthyroidism and ophthalmopathy. RNA transcripts gave rise to amplified TCR beta CDR3 regions. The HTBI primer set served for first-round RT-PCR of the TCR CDR3. TCRdb reprocessed the multiplex PCR reads with MiXCR, giving one entry per CDR3 protein. This sample has about 210,000 distinct CDR3 sequences, with 17% found just once. Specimen: blood. Receptors originate from a man aged 45-65 years with Graves' hyperthyroidism.

This clonotype was counted at least ten times. This sequence joins TRBV7-2 and TRBJ2-4; D gene unclear. The V and J ends lost 5 bases and 5 bases respectively, with 13 bases between them. CDR1 SGHTA and CDR2 FQGNSA come from the germline V gene. The CDR3 is 14 residues long. The CDR3 nucleotides read TGTGCCAGCAGCAAGGCACCCCCTCAAAACATTCAGTACTTC. This translates into CASSKAPPQNIQYF.

In its sample, this clonotype was seen many times. The V gene is TRBV2, the J gene TRBJ2-1, with 7 bases that match TRBD2. The ends lost 1 base at V and 4 bases at J; junction bases unmatched: 4. CDR3 length: 15 residues. CDR1 and CDR2 from the germline V gene are SNHLY and FYNNEI. Here the CDR3 DNA reads TGTGCCAGCAGTGAAGGGCTAGCGGAATACAATGAGCAGTTCTTC. Translation: CASSEGLAEYNEQFF.

This clonotype came up a few times. The chain has TRBV13 and TRBJ2-1; 14 nucleotides agree with TRBD2. This CDR3 is 16 amino acids long. V trimming: 1 base; J trimming: 9 bases; junction bases outside the gene matches: 5. Germline V gives CDR1 PRHDT, CDR2 FYEKMQ (reference sequence). The CDR3 DNA follows: TGTGCCAGCAGCTTAGCCACGGGACTAGCGGGAGTTGAGCAGTTCTTC. It specifies CASSLATGLAGVEQFF.

The rearrangement uses TRBV7-2 and TRBJ2-1; the match to TRBD2 covers 9 bases. The germline V gene has CDR1 SGHTA and CDR2 FQGNSA. There are 15 residues in the CDR3. J lost 2 bases, V lost 6 bases, and 5 bases had no gene match. This CDR3 is CASRTSGRPYNEQFF. The CDR3 DNA reads TGTGCCAGCAGAACGAGCGGGAGGCCCTACAATGAGCAGTTCTTC.

Only a few counts were recorded for this clonotype. This chain connects TRBV6-5 to TRBJ2-5; D is unclear. V lost 2 bases, J lost 1 base, and 11 bases lay in between. CDR3 length: 15 residues. Germline CDR1 MNHEY, CDR2 SVGAGI. DNA for the CDR3: TGTGCCAGCAGTTACGGGATTCTGAGCCAAGAGACCCAGTACTTC. It yields the protein CASSYGILSQETQYF.